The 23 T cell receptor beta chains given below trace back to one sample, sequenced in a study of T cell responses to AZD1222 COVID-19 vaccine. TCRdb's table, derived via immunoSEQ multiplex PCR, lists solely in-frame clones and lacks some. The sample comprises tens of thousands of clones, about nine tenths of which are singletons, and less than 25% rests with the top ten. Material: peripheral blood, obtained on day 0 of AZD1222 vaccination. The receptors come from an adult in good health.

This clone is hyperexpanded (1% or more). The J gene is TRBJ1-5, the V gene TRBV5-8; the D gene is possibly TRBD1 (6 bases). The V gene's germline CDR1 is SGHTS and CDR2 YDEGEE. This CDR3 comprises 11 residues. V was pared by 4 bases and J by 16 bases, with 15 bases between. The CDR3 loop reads CASSPGHPKHF. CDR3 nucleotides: TGTGCCAGCAGCCCGGGACACCCAAAACATTTT.

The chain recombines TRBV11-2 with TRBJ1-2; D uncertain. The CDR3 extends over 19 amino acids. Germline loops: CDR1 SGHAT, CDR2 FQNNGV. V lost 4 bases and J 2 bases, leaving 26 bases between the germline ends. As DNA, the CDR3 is TGTGCCAGCAGCTCGCTCAAGAGGTCAGGTAGAGGGTACAACTATGGCTACACCTTC. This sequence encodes CASSSLKRSGRGYNYGYTF.

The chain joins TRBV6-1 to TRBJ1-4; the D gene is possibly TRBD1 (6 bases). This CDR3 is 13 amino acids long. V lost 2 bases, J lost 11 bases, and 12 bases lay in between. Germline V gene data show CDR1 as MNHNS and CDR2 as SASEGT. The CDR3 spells CASSETRGWKLFF. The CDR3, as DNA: TGTGCCAGCAGTGAAACCAGGGGATGGAAACTGTTTTTT.

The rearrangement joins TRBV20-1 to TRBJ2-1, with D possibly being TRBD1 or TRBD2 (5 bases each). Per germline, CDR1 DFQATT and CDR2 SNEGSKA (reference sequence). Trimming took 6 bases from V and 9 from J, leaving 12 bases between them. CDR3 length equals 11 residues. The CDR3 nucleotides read TGCAGTGCCGGGGCCTTTGGTGAGCAGTTCTTC. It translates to CSAGAFGEQFF.

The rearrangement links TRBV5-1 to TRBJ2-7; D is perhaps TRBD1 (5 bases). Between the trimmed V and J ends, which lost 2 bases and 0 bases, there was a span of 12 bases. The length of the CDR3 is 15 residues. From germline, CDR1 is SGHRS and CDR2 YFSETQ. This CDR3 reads CASSLSQGFSYEQYF. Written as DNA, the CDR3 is TGCGCCAGCAGCTTAAGCCAGGGTTTCTCCTACGAGCAGTACTTC.

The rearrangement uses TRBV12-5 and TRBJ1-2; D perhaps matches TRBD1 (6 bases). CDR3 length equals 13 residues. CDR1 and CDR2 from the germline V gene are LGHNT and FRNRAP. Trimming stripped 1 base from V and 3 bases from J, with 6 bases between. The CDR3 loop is CASGLGTDYGYTF. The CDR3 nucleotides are TGTGCTAGTGGTTTGGGGACAGACTATGGCTACACCTTC.

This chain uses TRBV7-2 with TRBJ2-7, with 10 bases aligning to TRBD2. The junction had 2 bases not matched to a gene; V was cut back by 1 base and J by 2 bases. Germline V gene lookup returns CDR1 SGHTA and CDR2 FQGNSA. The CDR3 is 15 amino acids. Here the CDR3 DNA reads TGTGCCAGCAGCTTAGAAAGCGGGGGGGCCTACGAGCAGTACTTC. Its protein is CASSLESGGAYEQYF. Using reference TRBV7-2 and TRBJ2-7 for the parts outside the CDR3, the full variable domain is GAGVSQSPSNKVTEKGKDVELRCDPISGHTALYWYRQSLGQGLEFLIYFQGNSAPDKSGLPSDRFSAERTGGSVSTLTIQRTQQEDSAVYLCASSLESGGAYEQYFGPGTRLTVT.

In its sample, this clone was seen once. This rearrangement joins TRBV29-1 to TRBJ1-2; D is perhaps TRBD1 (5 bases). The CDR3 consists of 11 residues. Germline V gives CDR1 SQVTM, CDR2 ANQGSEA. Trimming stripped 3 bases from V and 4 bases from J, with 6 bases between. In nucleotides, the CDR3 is TGCAGCGTTGAGACAGCCTATGGCTACACCTTC. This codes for CSVETAYGYTF.

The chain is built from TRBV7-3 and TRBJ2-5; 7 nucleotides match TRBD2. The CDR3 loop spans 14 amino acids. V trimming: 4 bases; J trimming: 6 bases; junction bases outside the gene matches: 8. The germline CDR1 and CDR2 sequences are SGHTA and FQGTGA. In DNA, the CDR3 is TGTGCCAGCAGCTCGGGAGGTTCGGGGAAGACCCAGTACTTC. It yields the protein CASSSGGSGKTQYF.

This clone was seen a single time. The CDR3 sequence is CASSLTQGNTEAFF. CDR3 bases: TGTGCCAGCAGCTTGACTCAGGGAAACACTGAAGCTTTCTTT. The rearrangement joins TRBV7-2 to TRBJ1-1, with TRBD1 as a possible D gene (5 bases). In germline, CDR1 is SGHTA, CDR2 FQGNSA. V was clipped by 3 bases and J by 2 bases, with 10 bases between them. The CDR3 covers 14 residues. Using reference TRBV7-2 and TRBJ1-1 for the parts outside the CDR3, the full variable domain is GAGVSQSPSNKVTEKGKDVELRCDPISGHTALYWYRQSLGQGLEFLIYFQGNSAPDKSGLPSDRFSAERTGGSVSTLTIQRTQQEDSAVYLCASSLTQGNTEAFFGQGTRLTVV.

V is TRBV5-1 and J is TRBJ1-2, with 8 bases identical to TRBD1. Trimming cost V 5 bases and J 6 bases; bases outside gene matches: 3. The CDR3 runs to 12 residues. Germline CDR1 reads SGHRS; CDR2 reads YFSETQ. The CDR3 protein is CASSWDRNGYTF. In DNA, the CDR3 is TGCGCCAGCAGTTGGGACAGGAATGGCTACACCTTC.

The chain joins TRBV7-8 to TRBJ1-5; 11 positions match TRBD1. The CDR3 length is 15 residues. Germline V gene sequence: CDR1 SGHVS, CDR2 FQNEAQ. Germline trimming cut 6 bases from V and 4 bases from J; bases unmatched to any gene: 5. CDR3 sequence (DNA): TGTGCCAGCAGGGAGGACAGGGGGCGGAATCAGCCCCAGCATTTT. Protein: CASREDRGRNQPQHF.

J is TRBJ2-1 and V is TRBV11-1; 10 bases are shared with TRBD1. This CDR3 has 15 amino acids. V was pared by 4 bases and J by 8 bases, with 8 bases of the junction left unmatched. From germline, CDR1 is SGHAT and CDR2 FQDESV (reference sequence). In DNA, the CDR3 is TGTGCCAGCAGCTCCGGGACAGGGGAAGCTGATGAGCAGTTCTTC. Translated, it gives CASSSGTGEADEQFF. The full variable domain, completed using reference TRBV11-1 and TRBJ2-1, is EAEVAQSPRYKITEKSQAVAFWCDPISGHATLYWYRQILGQGPELLVQFQDESVVDDSQLPKDRFSAERLKGVDSTLKIQPAELGDSAMYLCASSSGTGEADEQFFGPGTRLTVL.

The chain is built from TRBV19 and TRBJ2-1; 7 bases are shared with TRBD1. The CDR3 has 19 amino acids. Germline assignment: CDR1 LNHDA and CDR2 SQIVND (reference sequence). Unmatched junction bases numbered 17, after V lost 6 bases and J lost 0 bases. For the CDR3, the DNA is TGTGCCAGTAGAAGAATACTAGGGACAGCGATTAACTCCTACAATGAGCAGTTCTTC. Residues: CASRRILGTAINSYNEQFF.

CDR3 sequence reads: CASSFSGGAGYEQYF. The CDR3 DNA reads as TGTGCCAGCAGTTTTAGCGGGGGGGCCGGCTACGAGCAGTACTTC. The V call is TRBV7-2, the J call TRBJ2-7; 11 bases are a match to TRBD2. CDR3 length: 15 residues. Germline values: CDR1 SGHTA, CDR2 FQGNSA. V trimming: 6 bases; J trimming: 3 bases; junction bases outside the gene matches: 7.

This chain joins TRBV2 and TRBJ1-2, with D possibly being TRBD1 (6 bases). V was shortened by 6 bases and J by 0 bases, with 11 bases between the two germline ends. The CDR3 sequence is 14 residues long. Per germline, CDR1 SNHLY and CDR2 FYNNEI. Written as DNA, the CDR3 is TGTGCCAGCAGCCGCCAGGGGTCTAACTATGGCTACACCTTC. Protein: CASSRQGSNYGYTF.

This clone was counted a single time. CDR3 DNA sequence: TGTGCCAGCAGCTTAGCGGGCAGCTTACTCGAGCAGTACTTC. Protein: CASSLAGSLLEQYF. The chain links TRBV11-2 to TRBJ2-7; D uncertain. The CDR3 contains 14 residues. Deletions cut 1 base from V and 6 bases from J, with 13 bases between. Germline CDR1 and CDR2: SGHAT and FQNNGV.

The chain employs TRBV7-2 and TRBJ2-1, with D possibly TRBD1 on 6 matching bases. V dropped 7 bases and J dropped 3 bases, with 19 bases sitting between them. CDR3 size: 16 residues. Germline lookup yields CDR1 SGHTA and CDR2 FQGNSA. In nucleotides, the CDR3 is TGTGCCAGCAACTTGGGTCACGGGGACATCTACAATGAGCAGTTCTTC. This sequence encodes CASNLGHGDIYNEQFF.

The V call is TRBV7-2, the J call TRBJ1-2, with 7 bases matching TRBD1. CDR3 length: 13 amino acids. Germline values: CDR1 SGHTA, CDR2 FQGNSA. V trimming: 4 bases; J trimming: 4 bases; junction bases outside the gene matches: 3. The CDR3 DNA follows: TGTGCCAGCAGCTCGGGACAGCTCTATGGCTACACCTTC. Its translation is CASSSGQLYGYTF.

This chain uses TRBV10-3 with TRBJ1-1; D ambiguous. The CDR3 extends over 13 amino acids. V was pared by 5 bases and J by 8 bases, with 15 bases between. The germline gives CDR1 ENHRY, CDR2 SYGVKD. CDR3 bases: TGTGCCATCAGTCAGAATTCCCGGAGGGAAGCTTTCTTT. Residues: CAISQNSRREAFF.

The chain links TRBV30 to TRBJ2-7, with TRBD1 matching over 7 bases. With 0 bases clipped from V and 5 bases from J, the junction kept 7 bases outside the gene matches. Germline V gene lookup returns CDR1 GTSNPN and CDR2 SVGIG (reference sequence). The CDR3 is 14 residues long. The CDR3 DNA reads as TGTGCCTGGAGTGTCGGGACAGCGCTTAACGAGCAGTACTTC. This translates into CAWSVGTALNEQYF. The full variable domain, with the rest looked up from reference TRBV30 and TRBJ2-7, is SQTIHQWPATLVQPVGSPLSLECTVEGTSNPNLYWYRQAAGRGLQLLFYSVGIGQISSEVPQNLSASRPQDRQFILSSKKLLLSDSGFYLCAWSVGTALNEQYFGPGTRLTVT.

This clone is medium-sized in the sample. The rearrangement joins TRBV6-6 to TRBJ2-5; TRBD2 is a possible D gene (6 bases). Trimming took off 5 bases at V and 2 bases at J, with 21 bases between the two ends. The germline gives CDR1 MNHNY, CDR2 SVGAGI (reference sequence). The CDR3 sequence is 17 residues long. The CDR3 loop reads CASSPWRGGEIQETQYF. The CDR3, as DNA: TGTGCCAGCAGTCCATGGCGGGGCGGGGAAATACAAGAGACCCAGTACTTC.

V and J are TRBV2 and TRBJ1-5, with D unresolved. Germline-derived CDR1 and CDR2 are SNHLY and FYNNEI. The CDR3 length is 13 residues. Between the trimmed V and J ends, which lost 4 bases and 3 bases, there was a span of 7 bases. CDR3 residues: CASSVLLNQPQHF. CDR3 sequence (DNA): TGTGCCAGCAGTGTACTGCTCAATCAGCCCCAGCATTTT. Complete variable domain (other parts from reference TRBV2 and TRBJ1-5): EPEVTQTPSHQVTQMGQEVILRCVPISNHLYFYWYRQILGQKVEFLVSFYNNEISEKSEIFDDQFSVERPDGSNFTLKIRSTKLEDSAMYFCASSVLLNQPQHFGDGTRLSIL.